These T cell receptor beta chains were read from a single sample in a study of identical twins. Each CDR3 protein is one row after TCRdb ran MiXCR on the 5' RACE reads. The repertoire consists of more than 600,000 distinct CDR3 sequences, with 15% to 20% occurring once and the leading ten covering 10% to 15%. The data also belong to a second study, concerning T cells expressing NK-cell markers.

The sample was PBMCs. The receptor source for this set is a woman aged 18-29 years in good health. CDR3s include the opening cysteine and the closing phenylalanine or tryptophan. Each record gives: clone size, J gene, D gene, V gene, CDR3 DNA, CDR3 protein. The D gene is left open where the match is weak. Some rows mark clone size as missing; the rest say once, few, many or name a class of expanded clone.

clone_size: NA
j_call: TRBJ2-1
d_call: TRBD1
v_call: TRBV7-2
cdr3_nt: TGTGCCAGCAGCTTACGACAGGGTGGGGATGAGCAGTTCTTC
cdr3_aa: CASSLRQGGDEQFF

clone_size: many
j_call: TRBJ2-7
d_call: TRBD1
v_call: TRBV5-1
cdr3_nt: TGCGCCAGCAGCGAGGACAGGGAAGTTCTCGAGCAGTACTTC
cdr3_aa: CASSEDREVLEQYF

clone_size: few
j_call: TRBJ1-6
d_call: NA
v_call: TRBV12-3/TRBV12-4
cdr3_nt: TGTGCCTCCAAGGCCCTCAGCTCCTATAATTCACCCCTCCACTTT
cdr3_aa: CASKALSSYNSPLHF

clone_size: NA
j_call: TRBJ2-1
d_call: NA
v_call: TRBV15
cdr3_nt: TGTGCCACCAGCGGCCAGGCGGCCCATGAGCAGTTCTTC
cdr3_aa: CATSGQAAHEQFF

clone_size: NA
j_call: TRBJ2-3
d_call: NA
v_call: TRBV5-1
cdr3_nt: TGCGCCAGCAGACAGCCGACACATGATACGCAGTATTTT
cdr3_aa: CASRQPTHDTQYF

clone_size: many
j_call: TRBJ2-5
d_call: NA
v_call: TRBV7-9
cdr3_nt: TGTGCCAGCAGCTTAGTGTCCGGAGAGACCCAGTACTTC
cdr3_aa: CASSLVSGETQYF

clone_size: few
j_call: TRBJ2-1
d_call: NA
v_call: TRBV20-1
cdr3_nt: TGCAGTGCTGGGGGTGGGACCTACTACAATGAGCAGTTCTTC
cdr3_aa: CSAGGGTYYNEQFF

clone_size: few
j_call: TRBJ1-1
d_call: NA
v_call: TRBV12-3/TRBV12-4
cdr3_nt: TGTGCCAGCAGTTTAGGTGCGGGGCAATGGAACACTGAAGCTTTCTTT
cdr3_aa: CASSLGAGQWNTEAFF

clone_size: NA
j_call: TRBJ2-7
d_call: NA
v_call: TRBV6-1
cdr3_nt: TGTGCCAGCGCAAGGGGCCCTGACTACGAGCAGTACTTC
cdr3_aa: CASARGPDYEQYF

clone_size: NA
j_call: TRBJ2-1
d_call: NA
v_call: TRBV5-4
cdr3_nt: TGTGCCAGCAGCTTGGCCGAACAGGGCCACAATGAGCAGTTCTTC
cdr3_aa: CASSLAEQGHNEQFF

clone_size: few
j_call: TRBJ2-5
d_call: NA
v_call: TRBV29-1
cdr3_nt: TGCAGCGTTGAAAGGCGGGACGAATCACAAGAGACCCAGTACTTC
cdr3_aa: CSVERRDESQETQYF

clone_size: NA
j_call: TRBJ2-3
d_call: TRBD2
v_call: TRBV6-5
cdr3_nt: TGTGCCAGCATTTCGCGCGGGGGGGCGGGCACAGATACGCAGTATTTT
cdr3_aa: CASISRGGAGTDTQYF

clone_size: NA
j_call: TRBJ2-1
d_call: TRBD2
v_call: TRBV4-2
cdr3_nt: TGTGCCAGCAACCAAATGCCGAGCGGGAGGGCCTTTAGTGACAATGAGCAGTTCTTC
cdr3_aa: CASNQMPSGRAFSDNEQFF

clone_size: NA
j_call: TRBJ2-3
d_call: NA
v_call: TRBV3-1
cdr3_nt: TGTGCCAGCAGCCAAAGATACCGGACAGATACGCAGTATTTT
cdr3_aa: CASSQRYRTDTQYF

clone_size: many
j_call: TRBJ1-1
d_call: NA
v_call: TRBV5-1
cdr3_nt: TGCGCCAGCTGTGATTTACGTGGCACTGAAGCTTTCTTT
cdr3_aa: CASCDLRGTEAFF

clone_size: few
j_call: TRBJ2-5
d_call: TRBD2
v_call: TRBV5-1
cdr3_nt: TGCGCCAGCAGCTTTGCGACTAGCCTTGCTCAGACCCAGTACTTC
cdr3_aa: CASSFATSLAQTQYF

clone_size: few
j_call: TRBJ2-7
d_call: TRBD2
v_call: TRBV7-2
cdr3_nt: TGTGCCAGCAGCTTCACTAGCGGGAGTGGCGAGCAGTACTTC
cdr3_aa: CASSFTSGSGEQYF

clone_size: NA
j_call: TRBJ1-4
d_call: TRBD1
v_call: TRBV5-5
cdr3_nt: TGTGCCAGCAGCTTCACAGGGGATCCTGAAAAACTGTTTTTT
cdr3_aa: CASSFTGDPEKLFF

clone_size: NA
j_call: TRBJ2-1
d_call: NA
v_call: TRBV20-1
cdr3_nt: TGCAGTGCTAGAGAATCGCAGGGGCAGTTCTTC
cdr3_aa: CSARESQGQFF

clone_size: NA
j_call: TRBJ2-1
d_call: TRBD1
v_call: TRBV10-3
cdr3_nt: TGTGCCATCAGCTGGACAGGAAACAATGAGCAGTTCTTC
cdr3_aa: CAISWTGNNEQFF

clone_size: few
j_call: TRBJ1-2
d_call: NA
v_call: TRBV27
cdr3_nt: TGTGCCAGCAGCATACGGGGGGCGCATGGCTACACCTTC
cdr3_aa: CASSIRGAHGYTF

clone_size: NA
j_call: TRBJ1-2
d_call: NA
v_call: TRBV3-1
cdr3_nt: TGTGCCAGCAGCCGAGGTAGGAGGGACTATGGCTACACCTTC
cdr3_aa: CASSRGRRDYGYTF

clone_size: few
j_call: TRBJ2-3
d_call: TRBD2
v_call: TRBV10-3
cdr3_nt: TGTGCCATCAGTGAGTCCCAGCGGGGAAGCACAGATACGCAGTATTTT
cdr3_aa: CAISESQRGSTDTQYF

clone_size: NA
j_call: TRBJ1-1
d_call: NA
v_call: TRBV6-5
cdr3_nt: TGTGCCAGCAGTTACTCGATTGGGAGGGCAATGAACACTGAAGCTTTCTTT
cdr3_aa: CASSYSIGRAMNTEAFF

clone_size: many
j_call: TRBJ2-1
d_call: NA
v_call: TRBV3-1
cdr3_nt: TGTGCCAGCAGCCAACTACACGGTGATGAGCAGTTCTTC
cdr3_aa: CASSQLHGDEQFF

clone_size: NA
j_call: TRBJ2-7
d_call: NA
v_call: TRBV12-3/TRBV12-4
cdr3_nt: TGTGCCAGCAGTGACACCGCCGGGGGCGAGCAGTACTTC
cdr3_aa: CASSDTAGGEQYF

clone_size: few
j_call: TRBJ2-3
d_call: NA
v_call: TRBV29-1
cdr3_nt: TGCAGCGTTGGGGGTATAGATACGCAGTATTTT
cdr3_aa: CSVGGIDTQYF

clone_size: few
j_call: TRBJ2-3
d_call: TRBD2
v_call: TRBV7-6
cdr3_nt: TGTGCCAGCAGCTTGGCCGCGGGGGGCGCAGATACGCAGTATTTT
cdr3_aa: CASSLAAGGADTQYF

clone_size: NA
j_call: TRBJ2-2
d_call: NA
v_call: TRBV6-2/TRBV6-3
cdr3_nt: TGTGCCAGCAGTTACTTCCCCGCTTTGAACACCGGGGAGCTGTTTTTT
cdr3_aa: CASSYFPALNTGELFF

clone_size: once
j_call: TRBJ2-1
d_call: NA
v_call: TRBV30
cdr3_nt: TGTGCCCGCTCTCTCACGGGTAATGAGCAGTTCTTC
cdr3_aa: CARSLTGNEQFF

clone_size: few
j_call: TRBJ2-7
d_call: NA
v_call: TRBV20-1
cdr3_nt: TGCAGTGCTAGCTCCGGCGGGGACTTCTACTACGAGCAGTACTTC
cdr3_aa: CSASSGGDFYYEQYF

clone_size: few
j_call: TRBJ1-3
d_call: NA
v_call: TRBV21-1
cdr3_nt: TGTGCCAGCAGCAAAAAGGAAACAGGGTCCGGAAACACCATATATTTT
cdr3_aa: CASSKKETGSGNTIYF

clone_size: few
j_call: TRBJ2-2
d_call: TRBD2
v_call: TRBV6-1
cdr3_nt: TGTGCCAGCAGGGGGACTAGCGGGTCCGGGGAGCTGTTTTTT
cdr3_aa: CASRGTSGSGELFF

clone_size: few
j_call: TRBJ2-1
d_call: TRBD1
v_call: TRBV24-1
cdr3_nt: TGTGCCACCACCTTCGGACAGGCGAGCTCCTACAATGAGCAGTTCTTC
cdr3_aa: CATTFGQASSYNEQFF

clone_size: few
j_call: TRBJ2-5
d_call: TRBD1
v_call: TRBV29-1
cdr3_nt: TGCAGCGCCGTCGGACAGGGGGAGACCCAGTACTTC
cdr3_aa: CSAVGQGETQYF

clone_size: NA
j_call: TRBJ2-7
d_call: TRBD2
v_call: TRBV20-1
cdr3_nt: TGCAGTGCTAGAGATCGCAGTCGAGGGAGGGCCTACGAGCAGTACTTC
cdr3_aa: CSARDRSRGRAYEQYF

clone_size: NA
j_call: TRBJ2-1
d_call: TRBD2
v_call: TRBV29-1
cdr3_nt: TGCAGCGTTGAAGGGCGACTAGCGGGGCCCTCCTACAATGAGCAGTTCTTC
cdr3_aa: CSVEGRLAGPSYNEQFF

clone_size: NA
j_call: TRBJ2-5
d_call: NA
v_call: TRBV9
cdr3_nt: TGTGCCAGCAGCGTAAGGGTAGAGAGTCACCCAGATGGGGAGACCCAGTACTTC
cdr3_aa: CASSVRVESHPDGETQYF

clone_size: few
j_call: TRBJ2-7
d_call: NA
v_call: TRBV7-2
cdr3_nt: TGTGCCAGCAGCTTATTTGTGTCGGGAGATGGCGAGCAGTACTTC
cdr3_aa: CASSLFVSGDGEQYF

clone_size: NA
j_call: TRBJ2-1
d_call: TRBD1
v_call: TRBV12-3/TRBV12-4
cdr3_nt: TGTGCCAGCAGTCGGCCGGGACAGGGGCAGTTCTTC
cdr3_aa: CASSRPGQGQFF

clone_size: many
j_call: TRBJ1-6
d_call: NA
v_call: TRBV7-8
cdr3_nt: TGTGCCAGCAGCTTAGGAGAGAATTCACCCCTCCACTTT
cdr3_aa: CASSLGENSPLHF

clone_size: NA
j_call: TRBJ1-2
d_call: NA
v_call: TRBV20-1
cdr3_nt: TGCAGTGCTATTACCCCAGGAGGGGGCTATGGCTACACCTTC
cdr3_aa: CSAITPGGGYGYTF

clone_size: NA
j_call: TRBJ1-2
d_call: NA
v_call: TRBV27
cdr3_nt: TGTGCCAGCAGTCTCCCTGGGGGTGTGGATGGCTACACCTTC
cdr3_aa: CASSLPGGVDGYTF

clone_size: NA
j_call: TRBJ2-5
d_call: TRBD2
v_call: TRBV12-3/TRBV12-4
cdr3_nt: TGTGCCAGCAGCTCCCAGATAGGAATGATAGCGGGAGAGCAAGAGACCCAGTACTTC
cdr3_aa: CASSSQIGMIAGEQETQYF

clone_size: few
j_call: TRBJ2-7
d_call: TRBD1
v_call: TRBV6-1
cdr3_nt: TGTGCCAGCAGCCGCGGGACAGGGCCTACCTACGAGCAGTACTTC
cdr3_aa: CASSRGTGPTYEQYF

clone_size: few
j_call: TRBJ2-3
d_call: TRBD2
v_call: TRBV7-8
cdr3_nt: TGTGCCAGCAGCCCCTCCCGACTAGCGGGAACAGATACGCAGTATTTT
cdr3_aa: CASSPSRLAGTDTQYF

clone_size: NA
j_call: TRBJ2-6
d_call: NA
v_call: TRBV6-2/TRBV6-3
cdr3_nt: TGTGCCAGCAGTAGCATCTCCGTCCTGACTTTC
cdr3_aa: CASSSISVLTF

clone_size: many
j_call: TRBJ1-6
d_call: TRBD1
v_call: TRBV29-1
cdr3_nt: TGCAGCGCCACCTCAGGGGGCTGGGGTTCACCCCTCCACTTT
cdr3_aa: CSATSGGWGSPLHF

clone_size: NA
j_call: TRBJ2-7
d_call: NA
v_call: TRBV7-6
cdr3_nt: TGTGCCAGCAGCTTAGTAGGTAGGGGACCGGCCAGCTCCTACGAGCAGTACTTC
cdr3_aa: CASSLVGRGPASSYEQYF

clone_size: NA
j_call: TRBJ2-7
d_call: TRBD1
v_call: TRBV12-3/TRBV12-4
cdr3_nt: TGTGCCAGCAGTTTTTCGCCGTCCGGGACAGGGTTCTCCGAGCAGTACTTC
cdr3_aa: CASSFSPSGTGFSEQYF

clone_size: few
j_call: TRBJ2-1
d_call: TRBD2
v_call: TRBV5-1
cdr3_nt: TGCGCCAGTGCGTGGTTAGCGGGGACCTACAATGAGCAGTTCTTC
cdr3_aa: CASAWLAGTYNEQFF

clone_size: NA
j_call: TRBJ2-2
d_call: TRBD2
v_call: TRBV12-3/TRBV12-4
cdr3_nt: TGTGCCAGCAGTCCCCACCCTAGCGGGAGGAACAGCGGGGAGCTGTTTTTT
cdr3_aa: CASSPHPSGRNSGELFF

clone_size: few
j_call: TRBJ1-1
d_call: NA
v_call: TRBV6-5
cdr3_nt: TGTGCCAGCAGTTATTTTCAGGGTACTGAAGCTTTCTTT
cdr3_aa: CASSYFQGTEAFF

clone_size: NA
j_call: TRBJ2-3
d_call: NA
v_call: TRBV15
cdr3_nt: TGTGCCACCAGCAGACCTCCATCAGATACGCAGTATTTT
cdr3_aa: CATSRPPSDTQYF

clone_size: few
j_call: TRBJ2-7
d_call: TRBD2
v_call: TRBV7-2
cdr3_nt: TGTGCCAGCAGCCCTCAAGCGGGGAAAGTGTTCATGAGGGAGCAGTACTTC
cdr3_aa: CASSPQAGKVFMREQYF

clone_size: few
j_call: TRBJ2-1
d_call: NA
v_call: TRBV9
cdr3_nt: NA
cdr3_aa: CASSTSDGRNEQFF

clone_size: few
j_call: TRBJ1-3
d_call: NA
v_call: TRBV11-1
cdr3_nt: TGTGCCAGCGGAAACCCGAGTAGCTTGCCCAGCTCTGGAAACACCATATATTTT
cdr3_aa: CASGNPSSLPSSGNTIYF

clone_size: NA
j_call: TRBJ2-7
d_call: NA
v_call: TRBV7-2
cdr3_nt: TGTGCCAGCAGCTTAACTGCGACAGCCGCCTCCTACGAGCAGTACTTC
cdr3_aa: CASSLTATAASYEQYF

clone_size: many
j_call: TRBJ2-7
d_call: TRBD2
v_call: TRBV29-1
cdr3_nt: TGCAGCGTAGGGGCGTCGGCGGGAGGTCTGTACGAGCAGTACTTC
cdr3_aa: CSVGASAGGLYEQYF

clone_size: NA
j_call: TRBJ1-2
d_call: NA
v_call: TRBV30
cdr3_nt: TGTGCCTGGAGTGTGGGCGGCGGAGGCTACACCTTC
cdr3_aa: CAWSVGGGGYTF